The T cell receptor delta chain under discussion was sequenced for a study of gamma-delta chains in newborns, infants, children. Study at large: Microbial exposure reportedly drives polyclonal innate γδ T cell expansion after birth.

TCRdb repeated clone calling on the reads with CATT. Of about 5,700 delta-chain clones in the sample, about 0.4% were seen once. Per germline, CDR1 GEAIGNYY and CDR2 EKD. The CDR3 has 18 residues. V lost 1 base to trimming and J lost 0 bases; unmatched junction nucleotides: 1. This clone qualifies as medium-sized. The identical CDR3 is also encoded by other nucleotide sequences in the sample. The chain carries TRDV2 and TRDJ3; 11 bases line up with TRDD3. Input material: blood. This receptor was identified in a child who was a newborn, infant or young child, either healthy, febrile or measles-vaccinated (not recorded which). The CDR3, as DNA: TGTGCCTGTGACACACTGGGGGATAGCTCCTGGGACACCCGACAGATGTTTTTC. This sequence encodes CACDTLGDSSWDTRQMFF.